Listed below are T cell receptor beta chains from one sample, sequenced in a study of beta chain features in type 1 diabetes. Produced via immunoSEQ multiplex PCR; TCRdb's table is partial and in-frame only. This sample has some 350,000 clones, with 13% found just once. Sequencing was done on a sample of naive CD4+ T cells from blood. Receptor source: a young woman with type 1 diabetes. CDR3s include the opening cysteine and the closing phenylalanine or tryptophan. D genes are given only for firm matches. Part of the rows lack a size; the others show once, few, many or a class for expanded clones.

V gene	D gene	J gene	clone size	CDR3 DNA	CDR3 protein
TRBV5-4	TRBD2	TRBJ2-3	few	TGTGCCAGCGGACTAGCGGGAGCGGTAGATACGCAGTATTTT	CASGLAGAVDTQYF
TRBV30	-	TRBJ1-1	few	TGTGGCGCCGGGGGGCGTCCTGAAGCTTTCTTT	CGAGGRPEAFF
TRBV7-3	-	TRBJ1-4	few	TGTGCCAGCAGCTTAACTGTTCGTGAAAAACTGTTTTTT	CASSLTVREKLFF
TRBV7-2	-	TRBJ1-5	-	TGTGCCAGCAGCTTACAGGATCGGCAGCCCCAGCATTTT	CASSLQDRQPQHF
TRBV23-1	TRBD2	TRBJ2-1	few	TGCGCCAGCAGTCAATCGATCAGGTTAGGAGCGGGAGGAGACAATGAGCAGTTCTTC	CASSQSIRLGAGGDNEQFF
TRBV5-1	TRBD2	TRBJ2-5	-	TGCGCCAGCAGCGCTCCGGGACTAGCGGGAGTTGGGGAGACCCAGTACTTC	CASSAPGLAGVGETQYF
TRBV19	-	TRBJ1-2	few	TGTGCCAGTAGTCCGGACAGTAACTATGGCTACACCTTC	CASSPDSNYGYTF
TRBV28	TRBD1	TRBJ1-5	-	TGTGCCAGCAGCCGGCTCTCAGCGGGACAGGTAGGGAGCAATCAGCCCCAGCATTTT	CASSRLSAGQVGSNQPQHF
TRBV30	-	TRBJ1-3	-	TGTGCCTGGACTCGGACGCCGGGGGCTGGAAACACCATATATTTT	CAWTRTPGAGNTIYF
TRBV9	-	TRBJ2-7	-	TGTGCCAGCAGGCCCGGTTTATTTAGCCACGAGCAGTACTTC	CASRPGLFSHEQYF
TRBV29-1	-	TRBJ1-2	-	TGCAGCGTTGAGCGGGGGGCTAGTAACTATGGCTACACCTTC	CSVERGASNYGYTF
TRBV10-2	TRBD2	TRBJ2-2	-	TGCGCCAGCAGTAGACTAGCGGGGAGACGGATGGTCGCCGGGGAGCTGTTTTTT	CASSRLAGRRMVAGELFF
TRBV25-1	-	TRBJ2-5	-	TGTGCCAGCAGTGAATACAGGCCGGCGGAGACCCAGTACTTC	CASSEYRPAETQYF
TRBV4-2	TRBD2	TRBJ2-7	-	TGTGCCAGCAGCCAAGAAGCAGCGGGAGGTTCCATAACCTACGAGCAGTACTTC	CASSQEAAGGSITYEQYF
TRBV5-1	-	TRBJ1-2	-	TGCGCCAGCAGCTTGGTTCCAGGGGTCTACTATGGCTACACCTTC	CASSLVPGVYYGYTF
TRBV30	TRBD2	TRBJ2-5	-	TGTGCCTGGAGGGGCGGAGCGGGAGGGCCGGGAGAGACCCAGTACTTC	CAWRGGAGGPGETQYF
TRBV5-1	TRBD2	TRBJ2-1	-	TGCGCCAGCAGCCTGGGACTAGCGGGAGACGCCTACAATGAGCAGTTCTTC	CASSLGLAGDAYNEQFF
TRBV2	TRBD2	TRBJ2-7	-	TGTGCCAGCACCCAAGGGCTAGCGGGCACCTACGAGCAGTACTTC	CASTQGLAGTYEQYF
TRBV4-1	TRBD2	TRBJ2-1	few	TGCGCCAGCAGCCGAGGACTAGCGGGTAACAATGAGCAGTTCTTC	CASSRGLAGNNEQFF
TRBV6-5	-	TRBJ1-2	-	TGTGCCAGCAGCTCCGACAGGAACTATGGCTACACCTTC	CASSSDRNYGYTF
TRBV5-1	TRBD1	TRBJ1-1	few	TGCGCCAGCAGTGTGGCAGACAGGGATTGGGCTGAAGCTTTCTTT	CASSVADRDWAEAFF
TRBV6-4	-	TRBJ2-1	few	TGTGCCAGCCCCCGGAAGACTACTGATGAGCAGTTCTTC	CASPRKTTDEQFF
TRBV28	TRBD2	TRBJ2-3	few	TGTGCCAGCAGTTCCATAAGGGGACTAGCGGGAGTGGTGGCCGCAGATACGCAGTATTTT	CASSSIRGLAGVVAADTQYF
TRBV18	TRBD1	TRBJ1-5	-	TGTGCCAGCTCACCTGGGACAGGGGGCAATCAGCCCCAGCATTTT	CASSPGTGGNQPQHF
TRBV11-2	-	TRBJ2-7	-	TGTGCCAGCAGCTTAATCTTCCGGGGTAGGTCCTACGAGCAGTACTTC	CASSLIFRGRSYEQYF
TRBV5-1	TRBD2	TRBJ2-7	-	TGCGCCAGCAGTTATCGGGAGGGCCCCTACGAGCAGTACTTC	CASSYREGPYEQYF
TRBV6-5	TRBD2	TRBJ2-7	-	TGTGCCAGCAGTTACGGCGGGACTAGCGGTTCCTACGAGCAGTACTTC	CASSYGGTSGSYEQYF
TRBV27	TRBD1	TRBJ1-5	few	TGTGCCAGCAGTTCCAGACAGGGGCGATTGCCCCAGCATTTT	CASSSRQGRLPQHF
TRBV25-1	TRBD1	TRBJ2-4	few	TGTGCCAGCAGTCCCCATGGACAGGGCAAAAACATTCAGTACTTC	CASSPHGQGKNIQYF
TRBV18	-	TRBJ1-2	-	TGTGCCAGCTCCGCGGACAGCAACTATGGCTACACCTTC	CASSADSNYGYTF
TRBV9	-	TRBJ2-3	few	TGTGCCAGCAACAGGAGAGGGGGTAGCACAGATACGCAGTATTTT	CASNRRGGSTDTQYF
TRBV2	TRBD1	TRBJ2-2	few	TGTGCCAGCAGTGCGGAGGGACAGGGGGGGGCCGGGGAGCTGTTTTTT	CASSAEGQGGAGELFF
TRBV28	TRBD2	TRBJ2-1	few	TGTGCCAGCAGGGCTAGCGGATTTCCCTACAATGAGCAGTTCTTC	CASRASGFPYNEQFF
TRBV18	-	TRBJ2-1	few	TGTGCCAGCTCACCGGTACAGGGTTCCTACAATGAGCAGTTCTTC	CASSPVQGSYNEQFF
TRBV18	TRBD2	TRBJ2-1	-	TGTGCCAGCTCACTATATAGCGGGAGGAGGTACAATGAGCAGTTCTTC	CASSLYSGRRYNEQFF
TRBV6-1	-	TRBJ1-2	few	TGTGCCAGCAGTGAAGCCGGGGGGGGACACTATGGCTACACCTTC	CASSEAGGGHYGYTF
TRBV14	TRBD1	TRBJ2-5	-	TGTGCCAGTGGGACAGGGGGCCAGACCCAGTACTTC	CASGTGGQTQYF
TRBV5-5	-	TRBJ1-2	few	TGTGCCAGCAGCCTGGGCGAGGCCCAATCCGCCGTTTCCTATGGCTACACCTTC	CASSLGEAQSAVSYGYTF
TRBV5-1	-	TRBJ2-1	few	TGCGCCAGCAGCTCTCGTGCGGAGTACTACAATGAGCAGTTCTTC	CASSSRAEYYNEQFF
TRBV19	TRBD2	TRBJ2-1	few	TGTGCCAGTAGTATAGATCGGGCGCTAGCGGATTACAATGAGCAGTTCTTC	CASSIDRALADYNEQFF
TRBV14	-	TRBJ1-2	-	TGTGCCAGCAGCCAAGATAGGGGTGGCTACACCTTC	CASSQDRGGYTF
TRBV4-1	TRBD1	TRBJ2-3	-	TGCGCCAGCAGCCAAGCCTTACAGGGGTACACAGATACGCAGTATTTT	CASSQALQGYTDTQYF
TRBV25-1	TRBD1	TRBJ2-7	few	TGTGCCACCTCTCCGGAGGGACAGGGGCCCTACGAGCAGTACTTC	CATSPEGQGPYEQYF
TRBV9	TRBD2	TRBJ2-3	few	TGTGCCAGCAGCTCCGGGACTAGCGGGAATGCAGATACGCAGTATTTT	CASSSGTSGNADTQYF
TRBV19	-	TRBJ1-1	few	TGTGCCAGTACAGGGGTACCTAACACTGAAGCTTTCTTT	CASTGVPNTEAFF
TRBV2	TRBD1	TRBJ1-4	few	TGTGCCAGCAGTCGACAGGGAAATGAAAAACTGTTTTTT	CASSRQGNEKLFF
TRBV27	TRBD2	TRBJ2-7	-	TGTGCCAGCAGTTTAAGTAGCGGGGCCTACGAGCAGTACTTC	CASSLSSGAYEQYF
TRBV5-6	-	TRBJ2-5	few	TGTGCCAGCAGCGGGGGTCGTGACAGGCTACTCCAAGAGACCCAGTACTTC	CASSGGRDRLLQETQYF
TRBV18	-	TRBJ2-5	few	TGTGCCAGCTCTTCTCCCGGGACTGGACAAGAGACCCAGTACTTC	CASSSPGTGQETQYF
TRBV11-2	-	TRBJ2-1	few	TGTGCCAGCAGCTTAACTTCCAATGAGCAGTTCTTC	CASSLTSNEQFF
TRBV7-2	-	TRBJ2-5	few	TGTGCCAGCAGCTTGCTACAGGGATCGGAGACCCAGTACTTC	CASSLLQGSETQYF
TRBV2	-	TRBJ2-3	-	TGTGCCAGCAGTGAAACCATAGTAAGTGTTCCAGATACGCAGTATTTT	CASSETIVSVPDTQYF
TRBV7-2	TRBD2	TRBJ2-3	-	TGTGCCAGCAGCTTCAGTACTAGCGGGAGGGGAGTAGATACGCAGTATTTT	CASSFSTSGRGVDTQYF
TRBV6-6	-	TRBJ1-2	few	TGTGCCAGCAGGCCCAGGGTAATCGGCTATGGCTACACCTTC	CASRPRVIGYGYTF
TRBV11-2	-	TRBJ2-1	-	TGTGCCAGCAGCCCCTCCCTGGACAGCCTCAATGAGCAGTTCTTC	CASSPSLDSLNEQFF